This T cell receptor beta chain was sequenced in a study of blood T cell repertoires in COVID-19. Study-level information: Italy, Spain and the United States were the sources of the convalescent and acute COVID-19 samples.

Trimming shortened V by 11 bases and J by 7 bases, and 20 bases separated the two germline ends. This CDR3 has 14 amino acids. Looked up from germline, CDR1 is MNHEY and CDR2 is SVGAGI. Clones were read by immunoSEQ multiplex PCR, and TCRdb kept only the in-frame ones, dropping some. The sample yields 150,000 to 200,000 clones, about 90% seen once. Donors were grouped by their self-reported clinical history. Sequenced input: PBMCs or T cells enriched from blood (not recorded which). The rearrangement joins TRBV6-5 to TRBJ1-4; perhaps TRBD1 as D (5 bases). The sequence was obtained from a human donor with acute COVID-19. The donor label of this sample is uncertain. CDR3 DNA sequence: TGTGCCTCGAGTGGAGGGGTTGGCGTTGAAAAACTGTTTTTT. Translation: CASSGGVGVEKLFF.